The 4 T cell receptor beta chains below were found in one sample sequenced in a study of shared clonotypes between healthy human individuals (dated by TCRdb to about 2020). Library preparation used the immunoSEQ multiplex PCR assay. The immuneACCESS repertoire file appears here via TCRdb, limited to in-frame rearrangements. These files lack a portion of the clones; in checked studies, under half of the deficit traces to unresolved V genes, and the cause of the others is not known. This sample lists approximately 2.1 million clones; 93% were detected once. Clones ranked in the top ten supply 0.39% of the sample. The sequencing sample was made of naive CD4+ T cells from PBMCs. The cell subset or site tag for this specimen amounts to: CD45RA+ positively selected. The receptors derive from a man aged 18 to 30 in good health. Some clones in this sample may be carry-over from other donors' samples.

The gene calls are TRBV5-1 and TRBJ2-2; D ambiguous. V gave up 1 base and J gave up 1 base, with 11 bases separating them. CDR1 and CDR2 from the germline V gene are SGHRS and YFSETQ. The CDR3 spans 16 residues. CDR3 DNA sequence: TGCGCCAGCAGCTTGACCGTAAACCAGAACACCGGGGAGCTGTTTTTT. Its protein is CASSLTVNQNTGELFF. Drawing the rest from reference TRBV5-1 and TRBJ2-2, the complete variable domain is KAGVTQTPRYLIKTRGQQVTLSCSPISGHRSVSWYQQTPGQGLQFLFEYFSETQRNKGNFPGRFSGRQFSNSRSEMNVSTLELGDSALYLCASSLTVNQNTGELFFGEGSRLTVL.

The V and J genes are TRBV9 and TRBJ2-1; 9 positions agree with TRBD2. The CDR3 has 15 residues. CDR1 is SGDLS, CDR2 YYNGEE, per germline. V lost 2 bases to trimming and J lost 10 bases; unmatched junction nucleotides: 10. CDR3 sequence (DNA): TGTGCCAGCAGCGTGGGTGCGGGAGGGTTTTGGGAGCAGTTCTTC. This translates into CASSVGAGGFWEQFF. Variable domain in full (rest from reference TRBV9 and TRBJ2-1): DSGVTQTPKHLITATGQRVTLRCSPRSGDLSVYWYQQSLDQGLQFLIQYYNGEERAKGNILERFSAQQFPDLHSELNLSSLELGDSALYFCASSVGAGGFWEQFFGPGTRLTVL.

To note about this clone: The sample contains more than one DNA sequence encoding this CDR3. The chain has TRBV6-1 and TRBJ1-1; D is undetermined. CDR3 length: 13 amino acids. Per the germline V gene, CDR1 is MNHNS and CDR2 is SASEGT. Trimming shortened V by 8 bases and J by 1 base, and 11 bases separated the two germline ends. In DNA, the CDR3 is TGTGCCAGCCGTGGGCAGCCGAACACTGAAGCTTTCTTT. Protein product: CASRGQPNTEAFF.

V and J are TRBV10-2 and TRBJ2-7; 7 bases are shared with TRBD2. This CDR3 region has 14 residues. Germline assignment: CDR1 WSHSY and CDR2 SAAADI. The CDR3 DNA is TGCACTCAACTCCCCGGGACTATCCTCTACGAGCAGTACTTC. It translates to CTQLPGTILYEQYF.